This T cell receptor (beta chain) was observed in a study of blood T cell repertoires in COVID-19. About the research overall: COVID-19 samples collected from the United States, Italy and Spain covered acute and convalescent phases.

Profiling relied on immunoSEQ multiplex PCR, and the TCRdb table lists in-frame clones only, not all of them. The sample carries tens of thousands of clones, approximately 80% recorded once. This clone was detected a few times. Other DNA variants within this sample encode the same CDR3. The trim removed 5 bases at V and 8 bases at J, leaving 7 bases unmatched. The germline CDR1 and CDR2 sequences are SGHTA and FQGTGA. CDR3 length: 13 amino acids. Sequencing input: peripheral blood. The sequence derives from a man aged 50-60 years with acute or convalescent COVID-19. V usage is TRBV7-3 and J usage is TRBJ1-2, with 8 bases that match TRBD1. The CDR3 DNA is TGTGCCAGCAGCCCCGGACAGGGTGAGGGCTACACCTTC. It yields the protein CASSPGQGEGYTF.